One sample yielded the 15 T cell receptor beta chains listed below, sequenced in a study of cytomegalovirus exposure and HLA in healthy donors. Produced via immunoSEQ multiplex PCR; TCRdb's table is partial and in-frame only. The profile shows 120,000 or so clones, approximately 90% of them singletons. Input material: PBMCs. Receptor source: a young man in good health and CMV-seronegative.

The V gene is TRBV6-5, the J gene TRBJ2-1; weak D call: TRBD2 (5 bases). CDR1 and CDR2 (germline): MNHEY, SVGAGI. The CDR3 sequence is 16 residues long. Trimming pared 4 bases from V and 4 bases from J, leaving 17 bases between. Written as DNA, the CDR3 is TGTGCCAGCAGTTTCGTAAGCGGAGTACAATACAATGAGCAGTTCTTC. This codes for CASSFVSGVQYNEQFF.

The V and J genes are TRBV29-1 and TRBJ2-1; 7 nucleotides agree with TRBD2. Germline CDR1 and CDR2: SQVTM and ANQGSEA. CDR3 length: 18 residues. V lost 1 base, J lost 2 bases, and 14 bases stayed unmatched. This CDR3 is CSVEGTRVPEVTYNEQFF. The CDR3 DNA is TGCAGCGTTGAAGGGACTAGGGTCCCTGAGGTAACCTACAATGAGCAGTTCTTC.

The gene calls are TRBV4-1 and TRBJ1-1; 8 positions agree with TRBD1. CDR3 length: 17 amino acids. After removal of 0 bases from V and 0 bases from J, the junction contained 6 bases not matched to a gene. Germline CDR1 reads MGHRA; CDR2 reads YSYEKL. The CDR3 DNA follows: TGCGCCAGCAGCCAAGATCCGGGACAGGCTATGAACACTGAAGCTTTCTTT. This translates into CASSQDPGQAMNTEAFF.

The chain joins TRBV29-1 to TRBJ2-1, with 10 bases fitting TRBD2. V lost 4 bases to trimming and J lost 4 bases; unmatched junction nucleotides: 4. Per the germline V gene, CDR1 is SQVTM and CDR2 is ANQGSEA. The CDR3 extends over 14 amino acids. This chain's CDR3 is CSVGASGSYNEQFF. The CDR3, as DNA: TGCAGCGTTGGAGCTAGCGGGAGTTACAATGAGCAGTTCTTC.

This clone was seen a single time. The rearrangement links TRBV9 to TRBJ2-3; a weak D match, TRBD1 (5 bases). Trimming removed 4 bases at V and 1 base at J, with 13 bases between. The CDR3 totals 15 residues. Looked up from germline, CDR1 is SGDLS and CDR2 is YYNGEE. CDR3 nucleotide sequence: TGTGCCAGCAGCATCGTATTGACAGGCACAGATACGCAGTATTTT. Amino acids: CASSIVLTGTDTQYF.

The chain combines TRBV4-1 with TRBJ2-7; 11 bases match TRBD1. Per the germline V gene, CDR1 is MGHRA and CDR2 is YSYEKL. Trimming at V came to 0 bases and at J to 3 bases, leaving 4 bases not matched to a gene. The CDR3 covers 16 residues. The CDR3 reads CASSQDVGTGGYEQYF. The CDR3 DNA reads TGCGCCAGCAGCCAAGATGTAGGGACAGGGGGCTACGAGCAGTACTTC.

The V gene is TRBV7-9, the J gene TRBJ2-2; 9 bases are a match to TRBD1. This CDR3 is 17 amino acids long. V lost 7 bases and J lost 4; bases outside the gene matches: 13. CDR1 SEHNR and CDR2 FQNEAQ come from the germline V gene (reference sequence). The CDR3 protein is CASTQDDRGFRTGELFF. The CDR3, as DNA: TGTGCCAGCACGCAAGACGACAGGGGGTTTCGCACCGGGGAGCTGTTTTTT. Complete variable domain (other parts from reference TRBV7-9 and TRBJ2-2): DTGVSQNPRHKITKRGQNVTFRCDPISEHNRLYWYRQTLGQGPEFLTYFQNEAQLEKSRLLSDRFSAERPKGSFSTLEIQRTEQGDSAMYLCASTQDDRGFRTGELFFGEGSRLTVL.

The rearrangement links TRBV28 to TRBJ2-7, with 7 nucleotides matching TRBD2. With V trimmed by 6 bases and J by 4 bases, 9 bases remained unmatched. This CDR3 has 14 residues. CDR1 is MDHEN and CDR2 is SYDVKM in the germline V gene. This CDR3 reads CASRPSGMGYEQYF. The DNA of the CDR3 is TGTGCCAGCAGGCCGAGCGGGATGGGTTACGAGCAGTACTTC.

CDR3 nucleotide sequence: TGTGCCAGCAGCGTAGGTACAGGGAGCGAGCAGTACTTC. This translates into CASSVGTGSEQYF. The rearrangement links TRBV9 to TRBJ2-7, with a weak D call TRBD1 (6 bases). The V end lost 0 bases, the J end lost 6 bases, and 10 bases lay between the germline ends. Germline loops: CDR1 SGDLS, CDR2 YYNGEE. The CDR3 runs 13 residues.

This chain joins TRBV7-9 and TRBJ2-1; 11 positions match TRBD2. Germline loops: CDR1 SEHNR, CDR2 FQNEAQ (reference sequence). V lost 1 base and J lost 8; bases outside the gene matches: 1. CDR3 length: 14 amino acids. The CDR3 loop is CASSLGLAGYEQFF. For the CDR3, the DNA is TGTGCCAGCAGCTTAGGACTAGCGGGGTATGAGCAGTTCTTC.

This clone was seen a few times. V usage is TRBV2 and J usage is TRBJ1-2; D unclear. V lost 4 bases to trimming and J lost 6 bases, with 15 bases between them. This CDR3 has 14 residues. Germline V lookup: CDR1 SNHLY, CDR2 FYNNEI. CDR3 amino acids: CASSGLNPRDGYTF. The CDR3 nucleotides read TGTGCCAGCAGTGGTCTTAATCCGCGGGATGGCTACACCTTC.

The sample holds a few counts of this clone. J is TRBJ1-6 and V is TRBV7-2, with a tentative D call TRBD1 (6 bases). Deletions cut 11 bases from V and 0 bases from J, with 11 bases between. Germline CDR1 is SGHTA and CDR2 is FQGNSA. This CDR3 has 14 amino acids. In DNA, the CDR3 is TGTGCCGGGAGGGGGAACTCCTATAATTCACCCCTCCACTTT. Residues: CAGRGNSYNSPLHF.

V usage is TRBV15 and J usage is TRBJ2-7; 12 bases line up with TRBD2. This CDR3 has 15 amino acids. Trimming cost V 3 bases and J 3 bases; bases outside gene matches: 3. Germline V gene lookup returns CDR1 LNHNV and CDR2 YYDKDF (reference sequence). Written as DNA, the CDR3 is TGTGCCACCAGCAGCGTGACTAGCGGGGGCTACGAGCAGTACTTC. Amino acids: CATSSVTSGGYEQYF.

V usage is TRBV7-8 and J usage is TRBJ1-2; TRBD1 matches at 7 bases. V dropped 4 bases and J dropped 5; count of bases not matched to a gene: 7. The germline V gene encodes CDR1 SGHVS and CDR2 FQNEAQ. This CDR3 contains 14 residues. This CDR3 reads CASSSDRVNYGYTF. The CDR3 coding sequence is TGTGCCAGCAGCTCAGACAGGGTAAATTATGGCTACACCTTC.

V gene TRBV7-8 combines with J gene TRBJ1-1, with TRBD1 identical over 9 bases. Trimming removed 5 bases from V and 10 bases from J; junction bases left unmatched: 14. Germline loops: CDR1 SGHVS, CDR2 FQNEAQ. There are 15 residues in the CDR3. The CDR3 protein is CASSPRQGVYLGAFF. CDR3 sequence (DNA): TGTGCCAGCAGCCCCAGACAGGGGGTATACCTTGGAGCTTTCTTT.